The 15 T cell receptor beta chains below were found in one sample sequenced in a study of T cells in women clearing cervical HPV infection. Measured with immunoSEQ multiplex PCR; TCRdb has only the in-frame clones, and not every one. In total, the table holds about 33,000 clones. Sample: blood buffy coat. These receptors were collected from a woman aged 18 to 75 with a cervical HPV16 infection that either progressed to CIN3+ or cleared (not recorded which).

In the case of this clone: Read data end 3 residues before the CDR3 end; the end is taken from the germline J gene. The chain uses TRBV29-1 and TRBJ2-1; D is uncertain. The germline V gene has CDR1 SQVTM and CDR2 ANQGSEA. This CDR3 spans 15 amino acids. V was pared by 4 bases and J by 0 bases, with 13 bases between. The covered CDR3 bases are TGCAGCGTTGTTCTCCGCTCTAGCTCCTACAATGAG. Translation gives CSVVLRSSSYNE. The entire CDR3 reads CSVVLRSSSYNEQFF.

Incomplete CDR3 DNA: TGTGCCAGCAGCTTAGCTGGGCAGACAGATACG. This encodes CASSLAGQTDT. In full, the CDR3 reads CASSLAGQTDTQYF. The chain joins TRBV7-6 to TRBJ2-3; D gene uncertain. The sequenced fragment ends 3 residues before the CDR3 boundary, so the rest is inferred from the germline J gene. CDR1 is SGHVS, CDR2 FNYEAQ, per germline. This CDR3 region has 14 residues. V was cut by 0 bases and J by 3 bases, with 7 bases left in between.

CDR3 sequence reads: CSASYGLAGRTDTQYF. CDR3 DNA, as far as it was read: TGCAGTGCTAGTTATGGACTAGCGGGAAGAACAGATACG. This chain uses TRBV20-1 with TRBJ2-3, with 12 positions matching TRBD2. The read ends 3 residues shy of where the CDR3 ends; the end is completed using the germline J gene. The CDR3 runs to 16 residues. The V segment lost 3 bases and the J segment 3 bases; nucleotides outside the gene matches: 7. Germline-derived CDR1 and CDR2 are DFQATT and SNEGSKA (reference sequence).

Comment on this clone: The read ends 3 residues before the CDR3 terminus; that terminus is restored from the germline J gene. The rearrangement links TRBV10-3 to TRBJ1-5; TRBD1 is a possible D gene (5 bases). This CDR3 is built from 13 residues. V lost 4 bases to trimming and J lost 8 bases, with 12 bases between them. CDR1 is ENHRY and CDR2 is SYGVKD in the germline V gene. The covered CDR3 bases are TGTGCCATCAGTGTAGGGGAGATTGAGCCC. It is translated as CAISVGEIEP. The CDR3, in full, reads CAISVGEIEPQHF.

About this clone itself: The junction departs from germline at one end; a sequencing error may be responsible. The read falls 3 residues short of the CDR3 end, and the missing part is taken from the germline J gene. The chain combines TRBV4-2 with TRBJ2-1, with D perhaps matching TRBD1 (6 bases). Germline CDR1 is LGHNA and CDR2 is YNFKEQ. CDR3 length: 15 amino acids. CDR3 bases read: TGCGCCAGCAGCCAAGATCGCCGGGGACACGATGAG. It encodes CASSQDRRGHDE. The full-length CDR3 reads as CASSQDRRGHDEQFF.

Comment on this clone: Sequencing ends 3 residues short of the CDR3 end; the germline J gene provides the rest. The V call is TRBV20-1, the J call TRBJ2-5, with 7 bases fitting TRBD2. V was clipped by 8 bases and J by 1 base; unmatched bases: 10. CDR1 and CDR2 from the germline V gene are DFQATT and SNEGSKA (reference sequence). The CDR3 is 14 amino acids. CDR3 DNA (partial): TGCAGTCGCGTGCCTAGCGGCGCCCAAGAGACC. This translates into CSRVPSGAQET. The full CDR3 protein reads CSRVPSGAQETQYF.

Remarks on this clone: The sequenced fragment ends 3 residues before the CDR3 boundary, so the rest is inferred from the germline J gene. V usage is TRBV7-7 and J usage is TRBJ1-5; D might be TRBD1 (5 bases). The CDR3 is made up of 15 amino acids. Trimming stripped 4 bases from V and 8 bases from J, with 18 bases between. Per germline, CDR1 SSHAT and CDR2 FNYEAQ (reference sequence). The CDR3 region is CASSCLQGPQEPQHF. CDR3 bases read: TGTGCCAGCAGCTGCCTGCAGGGTCCCCAAGAGCCC.

A word on this clone: The CDR3 is cut off 3 residues early in the read; its end comes from the germline J gene. The genes are TRBV19 and TRBJ2-3; 14 bases align to TRBD2. Germline V gene lookup returns CDR1 LNHDA and CDR2 SQIVND (reference sequence). The CDR3 runs to 15 residues. Germline trimming cut 6 bases from V and 4 bases from J; bases unmatched to any gene: 3. CDR3 sequence reads: CASRGTSGGADTQYF. CDR3 DNA (partial): TGTGCCAGTAGAGGGACTAGCGGGGGAGCAGATACG.

For this clone: The CDR3 end is not reached by the read, which stops 3 residues before it; the germline J gene fills it in. The chain links TRBV19 to TRBJ2-4; possibly TRBD2 for D (6 bases). Looked up from germline, CDR1 is LNHDA and CDR2 is SQIVND (reference sequence). The CDR3 runs 14 residues. V was cut by 7 bases and J by 4 bases, with 14 bases left in between. CDR3 DNA, as far as it was read: TGTGCCAGTACCATCGGAGGGGCGAAAAACATT. Its protein is CASTIGGAKNI. The CDR3 as a whole reads CASTIGGAKNIQYF.

Comments on this clone: The sequenced fragment ends 3 residues before the CDR3 boundary, so the rest is inferred from the germline J gene. The chain recombines TRBV6-2 or TRBV6-3 with TRBJ1-2; unclear D gene. Germline lookup yields CDR1 MNHEY and CDR2 SVGEGT. The CDR3 is 14 residues long. V was trimmed by 2 bases and J by 0 bases, leaving 7 bases between them. CDR3 DNA (partial): TGTGCCAGCAGTTACCCCTTGTCTAACTATGGC. Protein sequence: CASSYPLSNYG. In full, the CDR3 reads CASSYPLSNYGYTF.

On this clone itself: The read falls 3 residues short of the CDR3 end, and the missing part is taken from the germline J gene. V usage is TRBV10-1 and J usage is TRBJ2-1, with D perhaps being TRBD1 or TRBD2 (6 bases each). The CDR3 is 20 amino acids. Deletions cut 0 bases from V and 4 bases from J, with 25 bases between. Germline CDR1 WNHNN, CDR2 SYGVQD (reference sequence). The CDR3 loop reads CASSESNRAGHFRGYNEQFF. CDR3 DNA (partial): TGCGCCAGCAGTGAGTCGAATCGCGCGGGACACTTTAGGGGTTACAATGAG.

Comment on this clone: The CDR3 end lies 3 residues beyond the end of the read and is filled in from the germline J gene. The chain recombines TRBV6-2 or TRBV6-3 with TRBJ2-5; possible D gene TRBD1, 5 bases. In germline, CDR1 is MNHEY, CDR2 SVGEGT. CDR3 size: 17 residues. V lost 2 bases to trimming and J lost 0 bases, with 16 bases between them. The CDR3 reads CASSYLTAPGNQETQYF. The covered CDR3 bases are TGTGCCAGCAGTTACCTTACCGCTCCAGGGAACCAAGAGACC.

Of note for this clone: The read stops 3 residues short of the end of the CDR3; the missing end is completed from the germline J gene. The genes are TRBV29-1 and TRBJ1-1; D might be TRBD1 (6 bases). Germline CDR1 is SQVTM and CDR2 is ANQGSEA. The CDR3 has 13 residues. The V end lost 7 bases, the J end lost 0 bases, and 12 bases lay between the germline ends. The CDR3 reads CSGRGGLNTEAFF. The sequenced CDR3 bases are TGCAGCGGGAGAGGGGGATTGAACACTGAA.

A remark on this clone: The read comes to an end 3 residues before the CDR3 does, leaving the germline J gene to fill in the end. The chain uses TRBV28 and TRBJ2-2, with 8 bases that match TRBD1. J gave up 4 bases and V 9 bases, and 7 bases lay outside the gene matches. The CDR3 covers 14 residues. Per the germline V gene, CDR1 is MDHEN and CDR2 is SYDVKM. The part of the CDR3 DNA that was read is TGTGCCAGTGCGGGACAGGTGACCACCGGGGAG. This sequence encodes CASAGQVTTGE. Given in full, the CDR3 is CASAGQVTTGELFF. Looking up the rest from reference TRBV28 and TRBJ2-2 gives the full variable domain: DVKVTQSSRYLVKRTGEKVFLECVQDMDHENMFWYRQDPGLGLRLIYFSYDVKMKEKGDIPEGYSVSREKKERFSLILESASTNQTSMYLCASAGQVTTGELFFGEGSRLTVL.

Details on this clone: The CDR3 extends 3 residues past the end of the read, so its final part is completed from the germline J gene. The chain uses TRBV5-4 and TRBJ1-1; 8 bases map to TRBD1. The CDR3 is made up of 13 amino acids. Germline V gives CDR1 SGHNT, CDR2 YYREEE (reference sequence). V shed 4 bases, J shed 4 bases, and the junction held 3 bases outside the gene matches. CDR3 sequence reads: CASSVTGVTEAFF. The CDR3 bases that were read are TGTGCCAGCAGCGTGACAGGGGTCACTGAA.